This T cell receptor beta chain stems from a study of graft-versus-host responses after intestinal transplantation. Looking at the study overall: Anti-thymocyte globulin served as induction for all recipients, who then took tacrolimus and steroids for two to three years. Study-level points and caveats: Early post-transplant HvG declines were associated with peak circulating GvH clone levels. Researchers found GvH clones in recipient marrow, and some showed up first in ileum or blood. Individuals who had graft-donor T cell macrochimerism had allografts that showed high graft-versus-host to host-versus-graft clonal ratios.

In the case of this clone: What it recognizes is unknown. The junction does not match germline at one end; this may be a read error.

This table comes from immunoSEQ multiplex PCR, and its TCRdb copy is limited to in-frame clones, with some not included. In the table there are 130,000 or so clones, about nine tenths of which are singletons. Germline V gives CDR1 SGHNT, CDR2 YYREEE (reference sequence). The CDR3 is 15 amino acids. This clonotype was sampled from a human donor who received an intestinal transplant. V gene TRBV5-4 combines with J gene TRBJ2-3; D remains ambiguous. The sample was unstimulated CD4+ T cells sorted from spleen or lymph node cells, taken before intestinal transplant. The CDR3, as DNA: TGCGCCAGCAGCCAAGATCCAAAACCAACAGATACGCAGTATTTT. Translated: CASSQDPKPTDTQYF.